The 14 T cell receptor beta chains below come from one sample, sequenced in a study of blood T cell repertoires in COVID-19. Data came from immunoSEQ multiplex PCR; TCRdb stores just in-frame clones and leaves some out. The sample holds under 400,000 clones, roughly 90% seen once. The sequenced sample consisted of PBMCs or T cells enriched from blood (not recorded which). Receptors were obtained from a young woman who had been exposed to COVID-19.

The chain links TRBV14 to TRBJ2-7; D not resolved. V was clipped by 4 bases and J by 4 bases, with 14 bases between them. This CDR3 comprises 14 residues. CDR1 and CDR2 from the germline V gene are SGHDN and FVKESK. This CDR3 reads CASSRMGTVYEQYF. The CDR3 DNA reads TGTGCCAGCAGCCGCATGGGCACAGTTTACGAGCAGTACTTC.

This chain connects TRBV5-6 to TRBJ2-1; 9 nucleotides align to TRBD1. V lost 3 bases and J lost 7; bases outside the gene matches: 2. The CDR3 loop spans 13 amino acids. Germline loops: CDR1 SGHDT, CDR2 YYEEEE. Here the CDR3 reads CASSWDRVNEQFF. The CDR3 region has the DNA TGTGCCAGCAGCTGGGACAGGGTGAATGAGCAGTTCTTC. Full variable domain (outside the CDR3, taken from reference TRBV5-6 and TRBJ2-1): DAGVTQSPTHLIKTRGQQVTLRCSPKSGHDTVSWYQQALGQGPQFIFQYYEEEERQRGNFPDRFSGHQFPNYSSELNVNALLLGDSALYLCASSWDRVNEQFFGPGTRLTVL.

J is TRBJ1-1 and V is TRBV28; D perhaps matches TRBD1 (5 bases). The germline CDR1 and CDR2 sequences are MDHEN and SYDVKM. Trimming cost V 7 bases and J 5 bases, with 14 bases left between them. The CDR3 is 13 amino acids. The chain's CDR3 is CASTARAETEAFF. The CDR3 DNA is TGTGCCAGCACGGCCAGGGCGGAGACTGAAGCTTTCTTT.

The J gene is TRBJ2-3, the V gene TRBV14; D unclear. V dropped 1 base and J dropped 6 bases, with 14 bases sitting between them. The germline gives CDR1 SGHDN, CDR2 FVKESK. The CDR3 sequence is 15 residues long. CDR3 sequence reads: CASSQVRPQVDTQYF. The CDR3 nucleotides read TGTGCCAGCAGCCAAGTCAGGCCCCAAGTGGATACGCAGTATTTT.

The V call is TRBV5-1, the J call TRBJ2-7, with 11 bases that match TRBD2. In germline, CDR1 is SGHRS, CDR2 YFSETQ. The CDR3 covers 16 residues. V shed 1 base and J 0 bases; nucleotides not matched to a gene: 3. Here the CDR3 DNA reads TGCGCCAGCAGCTTGCTTACTAGCGGGAGCTCCTACGAGCAGTACTTC. As protein: CASSLLTSGSSYEQYF.

The chain uses TRBV18 and TRBJ2-2; D unclear. CDR1 and CDR2 from the germline V gene are KGHSH and LQKENI. The ends were cut back, 1 base at V and 4 bases at J, with 4 bases in the middle. This CDR3 comprises 13 residues. The CDR3 DNA sequence: TGTGCCAGCTCACCACTCTCCACCGGGGAGCTGTTTTTT. Amino acid sequence: CASSPLSTGELFF.

J is TRBJ2-2 and V is TRBV6-4; tentative D call: TRBD1 (6 bases). Trimming stripped 0 bases from V and 7 bases from J, with 9 bases between. Germline CDR1 reads MRHNA; CDR2 reads SNTAGT. This CDR3 has 14 residues. CDR3 coding DNA: TGTGCCAGCAGTGACTCACAGGGAATCGGGGAGCTGTTTTTT. Translation: CASSDSQGIGELFF.

The count of this clone is one. The V and J genes are TRBV29-1 and TRBJ2-6; 10 bases are a match to TRBD1. CDR1 is SQVTM, CDR2 ANQGSEA, per germline. The trim removed 7 bases at V and 2 bases at J, leaving 2 bases unmatched. CDR3 length equals 14 residues. The CDR3 bases are TGCAGCGCCGGGACAGGGGCTGGGGCCAACGTCCTGACTTTC. It encodes CSAGTGAGANVLTF.

This rearrangement joins TRBV2 to TRBJ1-5; the D is unclear. CDR1 is SNHLY, CDR2 FYNNEI, per germline. Trimming cost V 5 bases and J 8 bases, with 7 bases left between them. The CDR3 covers 11 residues. In nucleotides, the CDR3 is TGTGCCAGCAGTTCTTCAGAGCCCCAGCATTTT. It specifies CASSSSEPQHF.

Only a few counts were recorded for this clone. The V gene is TRBV5-4, the J gene TRBJ2-7; 9 nucleotides align to TRBD2. The junction had 14 bases not matched to a gene; V was cut back by 1 base and J by 9 bases. This CDR3 contains 16 residues. The germline gives CDR1 SGHNT, CDR2 YYREEE (reference sequence). The CDR3 reads CASSLSEGGRAMGQYF. CDR3 DNA sequence: TGTGCCAGCAGCTTGTCCGAGGGCGGGAGGGCTATGGGGCAGTACTTC.

The chain carries TRBV5-1 and TRBJ2-3, with 7 bases aligning to TRBD2. Germline V gene sequence: CDR1 SGHRS, CDR2 YFSETQ. J was trimmed by 4 bases and V by 4 bases; bases with no gene match: 12. The CDR3 is 16 amino acids. CDR3 bases: TGCGCCAGCAGCCCCGGGTTAGCGGGCACCGCAGATACGCAGTATTTT. The encoded protein is CASSPGLAGTADTQYF.

The J gene is TRBJ2-7, the V gene TRBV9; D gene unclear. V gave up 0 bases and J gave up 3 bases, with 13 bases separating them. The CDR3 sequence is 15 residues long. In germline, CDR1 is SGDLS, CDR2 YYNGEE. In DNA form, the CDR3 reads TGTGCCAGCAGCGTAGACGCCTATTCCCTCTACGAGCAGTACTTC. It is translated as CASSVDAYSLYEQYF.

V is TRBV11-3 and J is TRBJ1-1; 9 bases align to TRBD1. The length of the CDR3 is 14 residues. The J segment lost 2 bases and the V segment lost 5 bases, leaving 3 bases of the junction unmatched. CDR1 is SGHNT, CDR2 YENEEA, per germline. This CDR3 reads CASSMDRGNTEAFF. DNA for the CDR3: TGTGCCAGCAGCATGGACAGGGGTAACACTGAAGCTTTCTTT.

The genes are TRBV6-5 and TRBJ1-5, with unresolved D. This CDR3 spans 13 amino acids. V was cut by 6 bases and J by 7 bases, with 13 bases left in between. Germline values: CDR1 MNHEY, CDR2 SVGAGI. Here the CDR3 DNA reads TGTGCCAGCAGCGTCACGGGGTGGCAGCCCCAGCATTTT. Protein: CASSVTGWQPQHF.